This T cell receptor (beta chain) was sequenced during a study of T cells in localized non-small cell lung cancer (dated by TCRdb to between 2020 and 2021). Describing the broader study: The study examined T cell repertoires in roughly 240 patients with early-stage NSCLC and compared tumors with uninvolved tumor-adjacent lungs. The cohort was made up of some 240 treatment-naive NSCLC patients whose localized lung tumors had been resected. NSCLC patients had a mean age of roughly 66 years, and 120 to 150 were male and some 98 female. What the work shows at the level of the full study, not this receptor alone: Uninvolved tumor-adjacent lung showed the highest T cell clonality, higher than tumor, which suggests more focused antigenic responses in the adjacent lung. Because the study design was exploratory, TCR variables were selected using unadjusted p-values without false-discovery rate correction. Because multi-region tumor sequencing was not performed, intratumor heterogeneity could not be ruled out. Longer overall survival was associated with higher T cell density in blood, whereas shorter survival was associated with higher clonality in adjacent lung. A median of approximately 50 of the top 100 tumor clones turned up in the paired uninvolved adjacent lung, and approximately 30 of those clones also ranked among the top 100 of that same adjacent lung.

On this clone: Its cognate antigen has yet to be identified. Base-call qualities are not available, and no considerably larger clone is one nucleotide away.

At diagnosis, peripheral blood, uninvolved tumor-adjacent lung and tumor were collected and were preserved as a mix of fresh-frozen and FFPE material. V is reduced by 1 base and J by 7 bases, leaving a spacing of 14 bases between them. Spanning cysteine to phenylalanine, the CDR3 consists of 15 amino acids. Of the read, only the CDR3 DNA is kept; its 45 bases are in frame from base 1. From the germline V gene (reference sequence), CDR1 is LNHNV and CDR2 is YYDKDF. TCR beta CDR3 regions were sequenced from DNA using the immunoSEQ Assay. The original methods were these. To compute T cell density, TCR beta template counts were normalized to usable DNA, which was estimated by amplifying housekeeping genes. Richness was estimated using the preseqR package, with extrapolation to 400,000 templates for PBMC samples and to 120,000 templates for tissue samples. Clonality was defined as one minus Pielou's evenness. Tissue-enriched TCRs were identified by differential abundance testing using productive amino-acid clonotypes, minimum total count 5 and alpha 0.1. The Jaccard Index and the Morisita Overlap Index were used to measure how much the repertoires overlapped between compartments. GLIPH grouped TCR beta CDR3s together with public tetramer-defined viral CDR3s, and a viral motif had to include at least three viral sequences and also show V-gene enrichment. TCRdb re-hosts the immuneACCESS table, in-frame sequences only. Its copies lack some clones; in the studies checked, an unresolved V gene accounts for under half of them, and the cause for the rest is not known. V and J calls plus clone size are reproduced from that table; the DNA served to infer D and trimming. This sample gives 5,500 to 6,500 clones in total; around 38% of them show up just once. The top ten clonotypes cover about 9.3% of the sample.

The TCR comes from a woman aged 40 to 75 with stage II squamous cell lung carcinoma. This chain is built from TRBV15 and TRBJ2-1; the D gene is not confidently resolved. The input for sequencing was lung tumor tissue, taken before any cancer treatment. The CDR3 protein sequence reads: CATSRVWSAENEQFF. The DNA sequence is given as TGTGCCACCAGCAGAGTTTGGTCGGCAGAAAATGAGCAGTTCTTC.